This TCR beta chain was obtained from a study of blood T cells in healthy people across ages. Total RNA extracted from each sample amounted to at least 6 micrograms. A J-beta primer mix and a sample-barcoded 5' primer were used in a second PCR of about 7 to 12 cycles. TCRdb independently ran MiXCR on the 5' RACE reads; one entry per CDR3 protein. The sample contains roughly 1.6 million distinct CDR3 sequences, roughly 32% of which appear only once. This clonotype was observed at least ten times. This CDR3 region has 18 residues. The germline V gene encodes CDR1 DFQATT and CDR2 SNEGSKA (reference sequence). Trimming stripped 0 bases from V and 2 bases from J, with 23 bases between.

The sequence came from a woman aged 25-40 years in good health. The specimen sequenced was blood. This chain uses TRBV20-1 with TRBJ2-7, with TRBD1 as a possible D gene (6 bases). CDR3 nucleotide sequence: TGCAGTGCTAGAGATGTTGGGGGCCGGCCGGGCAGAACCTACGAGCAGTACTTC. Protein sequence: CSARDVGGRPGRTYEQYF.